These T cell receptor beta chains were read from a single sample in a study of cytomegalovirus exposure and HLA in healthy donors. Data came from immunoSEQ multiplex PCR; TCRdb stores just in-frame clones and leaves some out. This table holds over 100,000 clones. Sequencing was performed on PBMCs. All receptors derive from a man between 18 and 35 years old in good health and CMV-seronegative. The CDR3 runs from the conserved cysteine through the conserved F or W. A D gene is named only where the DNA matches it firmly.

>TRBJ2-7|TRBV7-2|NA
TGTGCCAGCAGTTCGGGATCTCGATCCTACGAGCAGTACTTC
CASSSGSRSYEQYF
>TRBJ2-4|TRBV18|NA
TGTGCCAGCTCGAGGGGGAAGGCGTCCAAAAACATTCAGTACTTC
CASSRGKASKNIQYF
>TRBJ2-1|TRBV28|NA
TGTGCCAGCAGTTTTTGGTCTAGCTCCTACAATGAGCAGTTCTTC
CASSFWSSSYNEQFF
>TRBJ2-1|TRBV7-8|NA
TGTGCCCTTAGGGGCTCCTACAATGAGCAGTTCTTC
CALRGSYNEQFF
>TRBJ1-2|TRBV11-2|NA
TGTGCCAGCAGCTTAGATCGGCCCTCGGGAGCAAACTATGGCTACACCTTC
CASSLDRPSGANYGYTF
>TRBJ2-1|TRBV7-2|TRBD1
TGTGCCAGCAGCTCCCACCTTTGGGGACAGTCCTCCTACAATGAGCAGTTCTTC
CASSSHLWGQSSYNEQFF
>TRBJ2-5|TRBV15|NA
TGTGCCACCAGCAGAACCAGGCAGAATGTCCAAGAGACCCAGTACTTC
CATSRTRQNVQETQYF
>TRBJ1-1|TRBV13|NA
TGTGCCAGCGAGACAGGTCGCGGCACTGAAGCTTTCTTT
CASETGRGTEAFF
>TRBJ1-1|TRBV11-2|NA
TGTGCCAGCAGCTCCTCTGATGGCGGGGACACTGAAGCTTTCTTT
CASSSSDGGDTEAFF
>TRBJ2-7|TRBV5-1|NA
TGCGCCAGCAGCTTGGTAGGGGGTTATTCCTACGAGCAGTACTTC
CASSLVGGYSYEQYF
>TRBJ1-6|TRBV6-4|NA
TGTGCCAGCAGAGAGAGCTCCTATAATTCACCCCTCCACTTT
CASRESSYNSPLHF
>TRBJ2-2|TRBV27|TRBD2
TGTGCCAGCAGTCCCCGGGCGGGGGGTTACACCGGGGAGCTGTTTTTT
CASSPRAGGYTGELFF
>TRBJ1-2|TRBV19|NA
TGTGCCAGTAGTATCGAGCGGGGACTTAACTATGGCTACACCTTC
CASSIERGLNYGYTF
>TRBJ1-1|TRBV7-8|TRBD1
TGTGCCAGCAGCTTAGTACAGGGGGTCCCTGAAGCTTTCTTT
CASSLVQGVPEAFF
>TRBJ1-1|TRBV6-5|NA
TGTGCCAGCATTAACGACAAGAGAGAAGCTTTCTTT
CASINDKREAFF
>TRBJ2-1|TRBV4-1|TRBD2
TGCGCCAGCAGCCAAGAAGGGGCAGCGGGAGGGAGAAATGAGCAGTTCTTC
CASSQEGAAGGRNEQFF
>TRBJ1-3|TRBV9|TRBD1
TGTGCCAGCAGCGCCTCGACAGGGACTGGAAACACCATATATTTT
CASSASTGTGNTIYF
>TRBJ2-3|TRBV28|TRBD2
TGTGCCCTCGGGGGGGCGGGAGTGAATACGCAGTATTTT
CALGGAGVNTQYF
>TRBJ1-4|TRBV2|NA
TGTGCCAGCAGTGAAGTTAGGGGATATAATGAAAAACTGTTTTTT
CASSEVRGYNEKLFF
>TRBJ2-7|TRBV25-1|NA
TGTGCCAGCAGTGATGTTATGGGGCAGGGAGGTAACGAGCAGTACTTC
CASSDVMGQGGNEQYF
>TRBJ2-2|TRBV5-5|TRBD1
TGTGCCAGCAGCCTGGGACAGGGGGTAGTCGGGGAGCTGTTTTTT
CASSLGQGVVGELFF
>TRBJ1-2|TRBV4-1|TRBD1
TGCGCCAGCAGCCTGGTTGTTTCTGAAGAGGACAGGTCCTATGGCTACACCTTC
CASSLVVSEEDRSYGYTF
>TRBJ1-5|TRBV19|TRBD1
TGTGCCAGTAGTATGACAGGGGGCTCGCCCCAGCATTTT
CASSMTGGSPQHF
>TRBJ2-5|TRBV9|TRBD2
TGTGCCAGCAGCGCACTAGCGGGAGGGGGGGAGACCCAGTACTTC
CASSALAGGGETQYF
>TRBJ2-3|TRBV9|NA
TGTGCCAGCAGCGTATCCAGTCTCGGGGTGCAGTATTTT
CASSVSSLGVQYF
>TRBJ2-2|TRBV7-2|TRBD1
TGTGCCAGCAGCCGACAGGGCCAGAACACCGGGGAGCTGTTTTTT
CASSRQGQNTGELFF
>TRBJ2-3|TRBV7-3|TRBD1
TGTGCCAGCAGCCCCGGGACAGGGGTAGATACGCAGTATTTT
CASSPGTGVDTQYF
>TRBJ2-2|TRBV5-4|TRBD2
TGTGCCAGCAGCCCCGGGACTAGCGGATTCACCGGGGAGCTGTTTTTT
CASSPGTSGFTGELFF
>TRBJ1-1|TRBV19|NA
TGTGCCAGTACAATAGCACTAAACACTGAAGCTTTCTTT
CASTIALNTEAFF
>TRBJ1-2|TRBV19|NA
TGTGCCAGTAGTATCTCGGCAGGGCTGCACTATGGCTACACCTTC
CASSISAGLHYGYTF
>TRBJ2-1|TRBV7-2|NA
TGTGCCAGCAGCCGAGACACAAGCTCCTACAATGAGCAGTTCTTC
CASSRDTSSYNEQFF
>TRBJ2-1|TRBV29-1|TRBD2
TGCAGCGTTGCGGGCCTAGCGGGAGCTAATGAGCAGTTCTTC
CSVAGLAGANEQFF
>TRBJ2-7|TRBV4-1|NA
TGCGCCAGCAGCCGAGAGCCGGGACTGAGCTCCTACGAGCAGTACTTC
CASSREPGLSSYEQYF
>TRBJ1-2|TRBV19|NA
TGTGCCAGTAGTATAGATCGCGGCTATGGCTACACCTTC
CASSIDRGYGYTF
>TRBJ2-7|TRBV5-1|NA
TGCGCCAGCAGCTCGGACACCCCCTACGAGCAGTACTTC
CASSSDTPYEQYF
>TRBJ1-3|TRBV19|NA
TGTGCCAGTAGTATAGGAGGCTCTGGAAACACCATATATTTT
CASSIGGSGNTIYF
>TRBJ2-7|TRBV29-1|NA
TGCAGCGGTATCCGGGACACGAACTACGAGCAGTACTTC
CSGIRDTNYEQYF
>TRBJ2-5|TRBV11-2|TRBD1
TGTGCCAGCAGCTTAGAAGGGGGCTTGGAGACCCAGTACTTC
CASSLEGGLETQYF
>TRBJ2-7|TRBV19|TRBD1
TGTGCCAGTAGTACCGGGACAGGTTCCTACGAGCAGTACTTC
CASSTGTGSYEQYF
>TRBJ1-1|TRBV12-5|NA
TGTGCTAGTGCCCTGACAGGTCAGAACACTGAAGCTTTCTTT
CASALTGQNTEAFF
>TRBJ1-6|TRBV25-1|NA
TGTGCCAGCAGTGGGGGGCGTCTTGGGAATTCACCCCTCCACTTT
CASSGGRLGNSPLHF
>TRBJ2-7|TRBV5-8|NA
TGTGCCAGCAGCGGGGGACTTCGGCGGGGTGAGCAGTACTTC
CASSGGLRRGEQYF
>TRBJ2-5|TRBV7-2|TRBD2
TGTGCCAGCAGCTTTACTGTCGGGGGGGCAGAGACCCAGTACTTC
CASSFTVGGAETQYF
>TRBJ2-5|TRBV2|NA
TGTGCCAGCACTCAGGGGCGAGAGACCCAGTACTTC
CASTQGRETQYF